This T cell receptor (beta chain) was retrieved from a study of blood T cell repertoires in COVID-19. For the study at large: Spain, Italy and the United States supplied samples that represented acute and convalescent COVID-19.

The V gene's germline CDR1 is SGHTA and CDR2 FQGNSA. CDR3 length: 15 residues. The ends lost 4 bases at V and 0 bases at J; junction bases unmatched: 3. Assay used: immunoSEQ multiplex PCR; TCRdb lists only in-frame clones, some missing. The top ten clones hold approximately 1.9% of a sample with about 260,000 clones, roughly 79% of them seen once. This clone was observed a handful of times. The chain employs TRBV7-2 and TRBJ1-5; 7 positions match TRBD1. This sequence was found in a woman aged 80 or older with acute or convalescent COVID-19. The sample consisted of peripheral blood. CDR3 nucleotide sequence: TGTGCCAGCAGCTCACAGGGGAATAGCAATCAGCCCCAGCATTTT. It codes for CASSSQGNSNQPQHF.